These T cell receptor beta chains were read from a single sample in a study of PD-1 blockade in classical Hodgkin lymphoma. Sequencing was performed with immunoSEQ multiplex PCR; in TCRdb, only in-frame clones are kept and a portion is missing. The sample comprises over 35,000 clones, about 90% of which are singletons, and approximately 10% rests with the top ten. The material sequenced was peripheral blood mononuclear cells (PBMCs), taken at baseline. The receptors derive from a human donor with classical Hodgkin lymphoma. Both conserved end residues are part of each CDR3. D genes are given only for firm matches. Size values are once, few and many counts, or a class for expanded clones, and some rows have none.

V: TRBV2; D: -; size: -; J: TRBJ1-5; length: 13; DNA: TGTGCCAGCAGTGTGACAGTTAATCAGCCCCAGCATTTT; CDR3: CASSVTVNQPQHF
V: TRBV4-2; D: TRBD1; size: -; J: TRBJ2-7; length: 15; DNA: TGTGCCAGCAGCCAATTCAGGGGGCTGAACTACGAGCAGTACTTC; CDR3: CASSQFRGLNYEQYF
V: TRBV9; D: -; size: -; J: TRBJ1-4; length: 15; DNA: TGTGCCAGCAGCGAAGTTGGCAGGGTCAACGAAAAACTGTTTTTT; CDR3: CASSEVGRVNEKLFF
V: TRBV19; D: TRBD1; size: -; J: TRBJ1-1; length: 17; DNA: TGTGCCAGTAGTATGCCCGGGACAGGGATCGCAGCACGGAAAGCTTTCTTT; CDR3: CASSMPGTGIAARKAFF
V: TRBV6-6; D: -; size: few; J: TRBJ1-5; length: 14; DNA: TGTGCCAGCAGTCAACAGGGAAGCAATCAGCCCCAGCATTTT; CDR3: CASSQQGSNQPQHF
V: TRBV27; D: -; size: -; J: TRBJ2-7; length: 14; DNA: TGTGCCAGCAGCCCAAGTAGGCGGTACTACGAGCAGTACTTC; CDR3: CASSPSRRYYEQYF
V: TRBV25-1; D: TRBD2; size: -; J: TRBJ2-2; length: 16; DNA: TGTGCCAGCAGTGAATTGGAGCGGGAGGACACCGGGGAGCTGTTTTTT; CDR3: CASSELEREDTGELFF
V: TRBV7-9; D: TRBD1; size: -; J: TRBJ1-1; length: 13; DNA: TGTGCCAGCAGCTTAAATAGGGACAGTGAAGCTTTCTTT; CDR3: CASSLNRDSEAFF
V: TRBV6-4; D: -; size: -; J: TRBJ2-1; length: 16; DNA: TGTGCCAGCAGATTGACCCTGACCGGCTCCTACAATGAGCAGTTCTTC; CDR3: CASRLTLTGSYNEQFF
V: TRBV2; D: TRBD1; size: -; J: TRBJ2-1; length: 15; DNA: TGTGCCAGCACCTACGACAGGGGGTCCTACAATGAGCAGTTCTTC; CDR3: CASTYDRGSYNEQFF
V: TRBV6-4; D: -; size: -; J: TRBJ2-7; length: 13; DNA: TGTGCCAGCAGTGGGGAAGTTGGGTCCGAGCAGTACTTC; CDR3: CASSGEVGSEQYF